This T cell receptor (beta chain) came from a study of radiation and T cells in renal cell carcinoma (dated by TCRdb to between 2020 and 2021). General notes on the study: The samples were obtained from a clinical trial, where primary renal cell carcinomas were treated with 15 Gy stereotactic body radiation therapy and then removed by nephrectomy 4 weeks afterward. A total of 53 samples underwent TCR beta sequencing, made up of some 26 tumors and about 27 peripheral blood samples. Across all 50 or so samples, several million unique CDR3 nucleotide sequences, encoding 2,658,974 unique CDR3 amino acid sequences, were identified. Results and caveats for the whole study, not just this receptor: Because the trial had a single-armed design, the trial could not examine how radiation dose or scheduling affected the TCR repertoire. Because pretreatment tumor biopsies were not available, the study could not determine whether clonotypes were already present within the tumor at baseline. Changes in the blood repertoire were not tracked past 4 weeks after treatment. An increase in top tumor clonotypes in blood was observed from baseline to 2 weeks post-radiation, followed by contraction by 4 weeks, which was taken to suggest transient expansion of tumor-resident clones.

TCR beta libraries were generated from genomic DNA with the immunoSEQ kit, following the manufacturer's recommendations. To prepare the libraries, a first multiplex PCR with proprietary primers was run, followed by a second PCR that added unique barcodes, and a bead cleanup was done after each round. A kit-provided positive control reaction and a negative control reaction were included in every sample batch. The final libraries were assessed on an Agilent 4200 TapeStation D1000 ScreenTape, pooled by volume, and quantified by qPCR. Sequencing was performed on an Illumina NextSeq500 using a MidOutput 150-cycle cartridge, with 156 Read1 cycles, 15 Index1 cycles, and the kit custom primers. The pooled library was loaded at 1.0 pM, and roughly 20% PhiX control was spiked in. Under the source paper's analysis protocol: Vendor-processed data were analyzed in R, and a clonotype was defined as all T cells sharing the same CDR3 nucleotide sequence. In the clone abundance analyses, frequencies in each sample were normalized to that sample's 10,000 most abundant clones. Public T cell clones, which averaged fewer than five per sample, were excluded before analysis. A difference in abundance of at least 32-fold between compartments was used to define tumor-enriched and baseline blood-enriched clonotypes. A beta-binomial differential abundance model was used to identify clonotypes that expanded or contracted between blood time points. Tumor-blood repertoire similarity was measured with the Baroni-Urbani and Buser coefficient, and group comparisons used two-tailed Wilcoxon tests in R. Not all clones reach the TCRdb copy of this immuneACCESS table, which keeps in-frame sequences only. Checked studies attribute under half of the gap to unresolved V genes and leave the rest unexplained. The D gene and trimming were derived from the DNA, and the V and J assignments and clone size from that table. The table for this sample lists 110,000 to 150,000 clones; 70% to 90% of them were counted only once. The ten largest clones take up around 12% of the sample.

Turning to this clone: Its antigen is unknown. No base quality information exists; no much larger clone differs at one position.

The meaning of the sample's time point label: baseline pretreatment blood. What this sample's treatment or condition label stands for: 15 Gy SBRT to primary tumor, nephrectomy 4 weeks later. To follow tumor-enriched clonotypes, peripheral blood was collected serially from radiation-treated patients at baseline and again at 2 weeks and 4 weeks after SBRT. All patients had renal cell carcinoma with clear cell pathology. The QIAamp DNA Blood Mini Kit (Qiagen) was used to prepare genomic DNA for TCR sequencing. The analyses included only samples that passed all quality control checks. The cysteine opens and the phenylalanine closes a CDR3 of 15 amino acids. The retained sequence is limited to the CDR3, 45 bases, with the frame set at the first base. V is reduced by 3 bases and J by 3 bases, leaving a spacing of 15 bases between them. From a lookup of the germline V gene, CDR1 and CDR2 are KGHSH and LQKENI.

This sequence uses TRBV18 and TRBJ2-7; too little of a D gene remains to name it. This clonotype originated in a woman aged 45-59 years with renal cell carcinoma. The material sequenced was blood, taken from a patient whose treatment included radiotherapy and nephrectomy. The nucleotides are TGTGCCAGCTCACCCCTCGTTGCCCAGAGCTACGAGCAGTACTTC. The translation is CASSPLVAQSYEQYF.